These 17 T cell receptor beta chains came from one sample sequenced in a study of blood T cell repertoires in COVID-19. Profiling relied on immunoSEQ multiplex PCR, and the TCRdb table lists in-frame clones only, not all of them. The repertoire holds some 200,000 clones, about 83% seen once, with about 4.8% in the top ten. Sequences were obtained from PBMCs or T cells enriched from blood (not recorded which). These receptors originate from a woman aged 45-60 years who had been exposed to COVID-19.

This chain links TRBV19 with TRBJ2-2, with 8 positions matching TRBD2. Trimming at V came to 5 bases and at J to 7 bases, leaving 9 bases not matched to a gene. This CDR3 is 15 amino acids long. Germline values: CDR1 LNHDA, CDR2 SQIVND (reference sequence). The CDR3 region is CASSFGGALSGELFF. The CDR3 DNA follows: TGTGCCAGTAGTTTCGGGGGGGCCTTAAGCGGGGAGCTGTTTTTT.

This chain connects TRBV4-3 to TRBJ2-5; the match to TRBD2 covers 8 bases. Per germline, CDR1 LGHNA and CDR2 YSLEER. CDR3 length: 15 residues. V was clipped by 4 bases and J by 1 base; unmatched bases: 5. The CDR3, as DNA: TGCGCCAGCAGCCCCCGGGGGGGGGTCCAAGAGACCCAGTACTTC. It encodes CASSPRGGVQETQYF.

The chain is built from TRBV9 and TRBJ2-1, with 14 bases fitting TRBD2. The CDR3 has 16 amino acids. The junction had 6 bases not matched to a gene; V was cut back by 3 bases and J by 7 bases. Germline V lookup: CDR1 SGDLS, CDR2 YYNGEE. CDR3 loop: CASSGIGLAGGNEQFF. Written as DNA, the CDR3 is TGTGCCAGCAGCGGGATCGGACTAGCGGGGGGAAATGAGCAGTTCTTC.

The CDR3, as DNA: TGTGCCAGTAGTATACCCGCGGGGACGGAGGGCACAGATACGCAGTATTTT. Its protein is CASSIPAGTEGTDTQYF. The chain uses TRBV19 and TRBJ2-3, with D tentatively TRBD2 (6 bases). Trimming pared 2 bases from V and 1 base from J, leaving 16 bases between. Germline V lookup: CDR1 LNHDA, CDR2 SQIVND (reference sequence). This CDR3 contains 17 residues.

V gene TRBV11-2 combines with J gene TRBJ1-2; 7 bases map to TRBD1. The CDR3 runs to 14 residues. CDR1 and CDR2 (germline): SGHAT, FQNNGV. The V segment lost 5 bases and the J segment 1 base; nucleotides outside the gene matches: 4. The CDR3 DNA sequence: TGTGCCAGCAGCCCCGACAGGGATAACTATGGCTACACCTTC. Protein: CASSPDRDNYGYTF. The variable domain in full, with the rest retrieved from reference TRBV11-2 and TRBJ1-2, is EAGVAQSPRYKIIEKRQSVAFWCNPISGHATLYWYQQILGQGPKLLIQFQNNGVVDDSQLPKDRFSAERLKGVDSTLKIQPAKLEDSAVYLCASSPDRDNYGYTFGSGTRLTVV.

This chain links TRBV18 with TRBJ2-3; tentative D call: TRBD1 (5 bases). CDR1 is KGHSH, CDR2 LQKENI, per germline. Between the trimmed V and J ends, which lost 4 bases and 0 bases, there was a span of 14 bases. This CDR3 spans 16 amino acids. The CDR3 nucleotides are TGTGCCAGCTCACTATCATGGGGCTCTAGCACAGATACGCAGTATTTT. Translation: CASSLSWGSSTDTQYF.

The rearrangement links TRBV10-2 to TRBJ1-1; tentatively, D is TRBD1 (5 bases). The CDR3 contains 16 residues. Trimming cost V 3 bases and J 1 base, with 15 bases left between them. Germline V gene sequence: CDR1 WSHSY, CDR2 SAAADI. The CDR3 nucleotides are TGCGCCAGCAGTGATCTCGGGGGGACGGGGAACACTGAAGCTTTCTTT. It specifies CASSDLGGTGNTEAFF.

V is TRBV28 and J is TRBJ1-3; 8 positions agree with TRBD1. Germline trimming cut 5 bases from V and 3 bases from J; bases unmatched to any gene: 9. Germline assignment: CDR1 MDHEN and CDR2 SYDVKM. There are 16 residues in the CDR3. The CDR3 coding sequence is TGTGCCAGCAGTATGGACAGGGCGTTTCTTGGAAACACCATATATTTT. Residues: CASSMDRAFLGNTIYF.

The chain is built from TRBV3-1 (or the pseudogene TRBV3-2) and TRBJ2-2; TRBD2 aligns across 16 bases. Unmatched junction bases numbered 7, after V lost 0 bases and J lost 0 bases. CDR3 length: 21 residues. Germline-derived CDR1 and CDR2 are LGHDT and YNNKEL (reference sequence). CDR3 nucleotides: TGTGCCAGCAGCCAAGATGGGACTAGCGGGGGGGAAACGCCGAACACCGGGGAGCTGTTTTTT. Translating gives CASSQDGTSGGETPNTGELFF.

The chain recombines TRBV10-3 with TRBJ1-3; TRBD1 aligns across 11 bases. CDR1 is ENHRY and CDR2 is SYGVKD in the germline V gene. This CDR3 has 16 residues. With V trimmed by 6 bases and J by 1 base, 5 bases remained unmatched. This CDR3 reads CAISFGQGASGNTIYF. CDR3 bases: TGTGCCATCAGCTTTGGACAGGGGGCTTCTGGAAACACCATATATTTT.

The chain carries TRBV3-1 (or the pseudogene TRBV3-2) and TRBJ1-2; 7 nucleotides line up with TRBD1. There are 15 residues in the CDR3. V lost 0 bases to trimming and J lost 5 bases; unmatched junction nucleotides: 6. Germline V gene sequence: CDR1 LGHDT, CDR2 YNNKEL (reference sequence). CDR3 DNA sequence: TGTGCCAGCAGCCAAGATGTTACAGGGGAATATGGCTACACCTTC. Protein sequence: CASSQDVTGEYGYTF.

As DNA, the CDR3 is TGTGCCAGCAGCACGACCCTTTCAGGGGGCTACACCTTC. Amino acids: CASSTTLSGGYTF. This chain uses TRBV6-5 with TRBJ1-2; perhaps TRBD1 as D (5 bases). V was clipped by 6 bases and J by 8 bases, with 16 bases between them. This CDR3 has 13 residues. Germline CDR1 reads MNHEY; CDR2 reads SVGAGI.

V and J are TRBV19 and TRBJ2-6, with a weak D call TRBD1 (6 bases). Germline V gene sequence: CDR1 LNHDA, CDR2 SQIVND (reference sequence). The germline V and J ends were trimmed by 7 bases and 3 bases, with 13 bases remaining between them. The CDR3 is made up of 15 amino acids. The CDR3 protein is CASKDTGFGANVLTF. The CDR3 coding sequence is TGTGCCAGTAAAGATACAGGGTTTGGGGCCAACGTCCTGACTTTC.

The chain combines TRBV5-4 with TRBJ1-1, with D maybe TRBD1 (6 bases). The germline gives CDR1 SGHNT, CDR2 YYREEE (reference sequence). Between the trimmed V and J ends, which lost 0 bases and 6 bases, there was a span of 18 bases. This CDR3 region has 16 residues. The CDR3 reads CASSLGGGGLRSEAFF. Written as DNA, the CDR3 is TGTGCCAGCAGCTTGGGAGGCGGGGGCTTGAGGTCTGAAGCTTTCTTT.

This sequence joins TRBV28 and TRBJ1-1; 7 nucleotides line up with TRBD1. Germline V gene data show CDR1 as MDHEN and CDR2 as SYDVKM. V lost 1 base to trimming and J lost 4 bases; unmatched junction nucleotides: 6. The CDR3 sequence is 15 residues long. CDR3: CASSLLDRAITEAFF. CDR3 nucleotide sequence: TGTGCCAGCAGTTTATTAGACAGGGCGATCACTGAAGCTTTCTTT.

V is TRBV14 and J is TRBJ2-7, with 7 positions matching TRBD1. V lost 1 base to trimming and J lost 1 base; unmatched junction nucleotides: 10. The CDR3 length is 17 residues. The V gene's germline CDR1 is SGHDN and CDR2 FVKESK. CDR3 sequence reads: CASSQVVQPGQSYEQYF. The CDR3 DNA reads TGTGCCAGCAGCCAAGTCGTTCAGCCGGGACAGTCCTACGAGCAGTACTTC.

The chain combines TRBV5-1 with TRBJ1-1, with 8 bases identical to TRBD1. Germline trimming cut 2 bases from V and 5 bases from J; bases unmatched to any gene: 8. CDR3 length: 15 residues. Germline V gene lookup returns CDR1 SGHRS and CDR2 YFSETQ. The CDR3 bases are TGCGCCAGCAGCTTACGACAGGGGCCGGGGACTGAAGCTTTCTTT. Its protein is CASSLRQGPGTEAFF.